Described below is a single T cell receptor (beta chain) sequence and its context. This entry belongs to a study of blood T cell repertoires in COVID-19. Whole-study context: Both acute and convalescent COVID-19 samples were obtained from the United States, Italy and Spain.

Here immunoSEQ multiplex PCR was the method, and the copy in TCRdb shows in-frame clones only, minus some. The sample yields about 83,000 clones, roughly 85% seen once. Germline assignment: CDR1 SGHAT and CDR2 FQNNGV. V lost 5 bases and J lost 0, with 22 bases in between. CDR3 length: 18 amino acids. The rearrangement uses TRBV11-2 and TRBJ1-2; D possibly corresponds to TRBD1 (5 bases). This TCR was recovered from a man in his fifties or sixties with acute or convalescent COVID-19. Material for sequencing was peripheral blood. The chain's CDR3 is CASSKREAGRSPNYGYTF. CDR3 in DNA: TGTGCCAGCAGCAAACGGGAGGCAGGGAGGTCACCTAACTATGGCTACACCTTC.